This T cell receptor beta chain was obtained from a study of T cells after posttransplantation cyclophosphamide. Only in-frame clones appear in the TCRdb table, and some are missing; sequencing was by immunoSEQ multiplex PCR. The sample has about 37,000 clones, none seen only once. Ten or more counts support this clone. Its specificity is not known. The study's findings and limits: TRB overlap between skin or GI tissue T cells and blood was limited.

The receptor's source is a man younger than 45 in good health and a related stem cell transplant donor. Sequencing was carried out using PBMCs.

The CDR3: CASSYTAWGYTF. The DNA of the CDR3 is TGTGCCAGCAGTTACACTGCCTGGGGCTACACCTTC. J is TRBJ1-2 and V is TRBV6-2 or TRBV6-3; D unresolved. The CDR3 is 12 amino acids. From germline, CDR1 is MNHEY and CDR2 SVGEGT. V gave up 2 bases and J gave up 8 bases, with 9 bases separating them.